The sequence of this TCR beta chain was determined in a study of T cells in Graves' hyperthyroidism and ophthalmopathy. Findings and limits, study-wide: Using 13 V-J features, a model discriminated ophthalmopathy from stable hyperthyroidism.

As concerns this clonotype: What it recognizes is unknown.

Amplified regions were TCR beta CDR3 sequences from RNA transcripts. HTBI primers were employed in a first-round RT-PCR of the TCR CDR3. MiXCR, run by TCRdb on the multiplex PCR reads, gives a single entry per CDR3 protein. The data show 530,000 or so distinct CDR3 sequences, with 35% to 55% seen just once and roughly 8.2% held by the top ten. The CDR3 loop spans 15 amino acids. Looked up from germline, CDR1 is MNHNS and CDR2 is SASEGT. V was clipped by 4 bases and J by 3 bases; unmatched bases: 3. Aged 18 to 65, the patients had hyperthyroidism that was newly diagnosed and had lasted under 2 months. Investigators excluded patients with uncontrolled infection, other autoimmune disease, pregnancy or lactation.

Sequencing was performed on peripheral blood or thyroid tissue (not recorded which). The chain carries TRBV6-1 and TRBJ2-3, with 11 bases lining up with TRBD2. The sequence derives from a woman aged 18-29 years with Graves' hyperthyroidism. The CDR3 nucleotides read TGTGCCAGCAGTGCACTAGCGGGAGAAACAGATACGCAGTATTTT. It is translated as CASSALAGETDTQYF.